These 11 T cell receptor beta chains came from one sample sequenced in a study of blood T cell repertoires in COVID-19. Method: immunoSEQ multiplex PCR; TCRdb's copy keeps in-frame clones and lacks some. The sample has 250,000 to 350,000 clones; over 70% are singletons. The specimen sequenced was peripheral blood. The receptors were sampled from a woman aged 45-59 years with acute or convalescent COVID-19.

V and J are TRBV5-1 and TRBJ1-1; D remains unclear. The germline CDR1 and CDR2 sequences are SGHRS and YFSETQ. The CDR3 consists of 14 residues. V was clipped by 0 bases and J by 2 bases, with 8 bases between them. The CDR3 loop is CASSLVEFNTEAFF. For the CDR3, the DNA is TGCGCCAGCAGCTTGGTGGAGTTTAACACTGAAGCTTTCTTT.

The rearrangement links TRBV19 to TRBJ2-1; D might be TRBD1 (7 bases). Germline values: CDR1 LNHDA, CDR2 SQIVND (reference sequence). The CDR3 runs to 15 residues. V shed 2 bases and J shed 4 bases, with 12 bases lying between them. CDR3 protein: CASSISQGGYNEQFF. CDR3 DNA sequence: TGTGCCAGTAGTATAAGCCAGGGGGGATACAATGAGCAGTTCTTC. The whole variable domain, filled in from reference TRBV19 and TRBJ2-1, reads DGGITQSPKYLFRKEGQNVTLSCEQNLNHDAMYWYRQDPGQGLRLIYYSQIVNDFQKGDIAEGYSVSREKKESFPLTVTSAQKNPTAFYLCASSISQGGYNEQFFGPGTRLTVL.

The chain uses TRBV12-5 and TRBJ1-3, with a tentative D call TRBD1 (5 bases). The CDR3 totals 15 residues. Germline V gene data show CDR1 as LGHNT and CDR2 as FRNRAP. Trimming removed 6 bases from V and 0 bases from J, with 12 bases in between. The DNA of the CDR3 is TGTGCTAGTGGCCGGGACGGGGGCTCTGGAAACACCATATATTTT. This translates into CASGRDGGSGNTIYF.

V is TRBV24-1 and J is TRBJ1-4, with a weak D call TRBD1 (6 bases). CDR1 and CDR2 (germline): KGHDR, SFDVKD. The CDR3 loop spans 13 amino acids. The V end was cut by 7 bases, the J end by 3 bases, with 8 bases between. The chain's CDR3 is CATRGASNEKLFF. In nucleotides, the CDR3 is TGTGCCACCAGGGGGGCCTCTAATGAAAAACTGTTTTTT.

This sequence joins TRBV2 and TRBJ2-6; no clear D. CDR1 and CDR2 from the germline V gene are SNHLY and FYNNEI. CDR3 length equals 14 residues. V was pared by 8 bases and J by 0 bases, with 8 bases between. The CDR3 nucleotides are TGTGCCAGCTCCCCAGTCTCTGGGGCCAACGTCCTGACTTTC. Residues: CASSPVSGANVLTF. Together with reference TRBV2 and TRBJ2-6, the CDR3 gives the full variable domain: EPEVTQTPSHQVTQMGQEVILRCVPISNHLYFYWYRQILGQKVEFLVSFYNNEISEKSEIFDDQFSVERPDGSNFTLKIRSTKLEDSAMYFCASSPVSGANVLTFGAGSRLTVL.

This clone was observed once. The CDR3 DNA follows: TGTGCCAGCAGTCGGATTGGGGCGGGGAGCACAGATACGCAGTATTTT. Protein product: CASSRIGAGSTDTQYF. This chain links TRBV6-6 with TRBJ2-3; D perhaps matches TRBD2 (6 bases). Germline V gene data show CDR1 as MNHNY and CDR2 as SVGAGI (reference sequence). Trimming cost V 5 bases and J 0 bases, with 15 bases left between them. The CDR3 runs to 16 residues.

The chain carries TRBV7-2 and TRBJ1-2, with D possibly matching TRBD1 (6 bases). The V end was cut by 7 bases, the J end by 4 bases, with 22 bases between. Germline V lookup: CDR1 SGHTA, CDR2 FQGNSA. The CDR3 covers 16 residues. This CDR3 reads CASTLGAAGLSYGYTF. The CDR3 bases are TGTGCCAGCACCCTGGGGGCAGCAGGGCTCTCCTATGGCTACACCTTC.

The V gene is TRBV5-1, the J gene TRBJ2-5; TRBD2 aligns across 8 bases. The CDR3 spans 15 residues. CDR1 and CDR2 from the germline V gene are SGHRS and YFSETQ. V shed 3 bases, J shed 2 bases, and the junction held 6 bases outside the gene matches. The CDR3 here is CASSSGRAEQETQYF. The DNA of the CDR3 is TGCGCCAGCAGCTCCGGGAGGGCCGAACAAGAGACCCAGTACTTC.

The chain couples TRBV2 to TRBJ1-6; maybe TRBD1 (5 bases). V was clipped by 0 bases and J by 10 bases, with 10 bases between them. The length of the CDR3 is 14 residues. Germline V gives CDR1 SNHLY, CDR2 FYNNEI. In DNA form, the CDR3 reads TGTGCCAGCAGTGAAGCTTGGGGGGTGTCACCCCTCCACTTT. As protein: CASSEAWGVSPLHF.

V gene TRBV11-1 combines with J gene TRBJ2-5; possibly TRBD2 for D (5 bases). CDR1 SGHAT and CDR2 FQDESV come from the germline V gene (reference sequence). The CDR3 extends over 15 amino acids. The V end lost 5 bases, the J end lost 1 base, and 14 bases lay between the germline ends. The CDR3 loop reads CASSERTSFQETQYF. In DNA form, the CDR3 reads TGTGCCAGCAGCGAAAGAACTAGTTTCCAAGAGACCCAGTACTTC.

The CDR3, as DNA: TGTGCCAGCAGCACGAGCGGGAGGGCCTGCGAGCAGTACTTC. This gives the protein CASSTSGRACEQYF. This rearrangement joins TRBV21-1 to TRBJ2-7; the tabulated D call, TRBD2, remains unverified against the DNA. TRBV21-1 is assigned pseudogene status. The CDR3 has 14 amino acids.